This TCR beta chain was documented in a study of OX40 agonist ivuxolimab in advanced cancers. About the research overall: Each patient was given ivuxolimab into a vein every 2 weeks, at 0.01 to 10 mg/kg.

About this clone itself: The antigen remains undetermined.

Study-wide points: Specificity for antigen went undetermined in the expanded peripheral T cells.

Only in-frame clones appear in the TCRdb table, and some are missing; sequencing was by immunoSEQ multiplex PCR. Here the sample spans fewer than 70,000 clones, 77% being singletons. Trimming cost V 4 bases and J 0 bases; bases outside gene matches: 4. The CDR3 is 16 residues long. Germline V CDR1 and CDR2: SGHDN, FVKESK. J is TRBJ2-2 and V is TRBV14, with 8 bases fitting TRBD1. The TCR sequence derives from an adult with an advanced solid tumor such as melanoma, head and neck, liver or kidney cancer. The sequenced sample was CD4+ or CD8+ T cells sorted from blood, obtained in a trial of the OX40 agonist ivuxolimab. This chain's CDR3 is CASSPLRGPNTGELFF. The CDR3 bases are TGTGCCAGCAGCCCTCTCAGGGGGCCGAACACCGGGGAGCTGTTTTTT.